The clone carrying this TCR beta chain was picked up many times. What it binds is unknown. The sample originates from a study of T cell repertoires in cytomegalovirus infection. TCRdb re-called the reads with MiXCR, one entry per CDR3 protein. Found here are 150,000 to 200,000 distinct CDR3 sequences, roughly 9% of them singletons; the top ten hold approximately 4.2%. The germline gives CDR1 MNHNS, CDR2 SASEGT. V lost 5 bases to trimming and J lost 4 bases, with 12 bases between them. The CDR3 has 14 amino acids. Broader study findings: Public TCR beta family frequency separated CMV-and-HLA carriers, including in an independent cohort.

The receptor comes from a human donor in good health (CMV status not recorded). Some clones in this sample may be carry-over from other donors' samples. The sequenced material came from PBMCs. The gene calls are TRBV6-1 and TRBJ1-5, with a tentative D call TRBD1 (5 bases). The CDR3 DNA is TGTGCCAGCAGTAGCGTCGGGGGGAATCAGCCCCAGCATTTT. Encoded protein: CASSSVGGNQPQHF.